Below, 31 T cell receptor beta chains from the same sample are listed, as sequenced in a study of T cell responses to AZD1222 COVID-19 vaccine. Measured with immunoSEQ multiplex PCR; TCRdb has only the in-frame clones, and not every one. The data show about 98,000 clones, with around 90% seen just once and about 6% held by the top ten. Material: peripheral blood, obtained on day 0 of AZD1222 vaccination. The receptors stem from an adult in good health.

This clone came up once. The chain joins TRBV10-3 to TRBJ1-5; tentative D call: TRBD1 (5 bases). The CDR3 sequence is 16 residues long. The V end was cut by 4 bases, the J end by 0 bases, with 13 bases between. Germline V gives CDR1 ENHRY, CDR2 SYGVKD. The CDR3 reads CAISGGPIISNQPQHF. As DNA, the CDR3 is TGTGCCATCAGTGGGGGACCTATTATTAGCAATCAGCCCCAGCATTTT.

Only a few counts were recorded for this clone. The gene calls are TRBV28 and TRBJ2-6, with D perhaps TRBD1 (5 bases). The CDR3 sequence is 21 residues long. Germline V gene sequence: CDR1 MDHEN, CDR2 SYDVKM. V was pared by 5 bases and J by 0 bases, with 26 bases between. The CDR3 DNA reads TGTGCCAGCAGTCCACCGGAGTCCTGGACACTAAGACTCTCTGGGGCCAACGTCCTGACTTTC. This gives the protein CASSPPESWTLRLSGANVLTF.

The chain links TRBV7-8 to TRBJ2-7; 7 nucleotides match TRBD2. V lost 0 bases, J lost 2 bases, and 10 bases stayed unmatched. Germline V gene sequence: CDR1 SGHVS, CDR2 FQNEAQ. This CDR3 is 17 amino acids long. The CDR3 sequence: CASSLAPEGLPPYEQYF. For the CDR3, the DNA is TGTGCCAGCAGCTTAGCGCCGGAGGGACTACCACCCTACGAGCAGTACTTC. Full variable domain (outside the CDR3, taken from reference TRBV7-8 and TRBJ2-7): GAGVSQSPRYKVAKRGQDVALRCDPISGHVSLFWYQQALGQGPEFLTYFQNEAQLDKSGLPSDRFFAERPEGSVSTLKIQRTQQEDSAVYLCASSLAPEGLPPYEQYFGPGTRLTVT.

The V and J genes are TRBV19 and TRBJ1-1, with D maybe TRBD1 (6 bases). Germline CDR1 reads LNHDA; CDR2 reads SQIVND (reference sequence). Trimming shortened V by 9 bases and J by 11 bases, and 22 bases separated the two germline ends. The CDR3 covers 13 residues. This chain's CDR3 is CASKRGRAMRAFF. The CDR3 region has the DNA TGTGCCAGCAAGAGGGGGAGAGCGATGCGGGCTTTCTTT.

The rearrangement joins TRBV30 to TRBJ2-5, with D tentatively TRBD1 or TRBD2 (5 bases each). This CDR3 is built from 14 residues. The V gene lost 3 bases and the J gene lost 5 bases, with 16 bases spanning the gap. From germline, CDR1 is GTSNPN and CDR2 SVGIG (reference sequence). In DNA, the CDR3 is TGTGCCTGGAGCCGGTGGGGACCTCAGGAGACCCAGTACTTC. The encoded protein is CAWSRWGPQETQYF.

The chain is built from TRBV10-2 and TRBJ2-6; no clear D gene. Trimming cost V 4 bases and J 0 bases, with 7 bases left between them. The CDR3 sequence is 15 residues long. From germline, CDR1 is WSHSY and CDR2 SAAADI. In DNA form, the CDR3 reads TGCGCCAGCAGTGGAAGTAACTCTGGGGCCAACGTCCTGACTTTC. Amino acids: CASSGSNSGANVLTF.

The CDR3 coding sequence is TGTGCCACCAGCATGAACTGGAACACCGGGGAGCTGTTTTTT. It codes for CATSMNWNTGELFF. The chain recombines TRBV15 with TRBJ2-2; D remains unclear. The CDR3 sequence is 14 residues long. Germline V CDR1 and CDR2: LNHNV, YYDKDF (reference sequence). The germline V and J ends were trimmed by 4 bases and 1 base, with 7 bases remaining between them.

V usage is TRBV6-5 and J usage is TRBJ2-7, with 14 bases identical to TRBD2. The germline CDR1 and CDR2 sequences are MNHEY and SVGAGI. V was clipped by 6 bases and J by 4 bases; unmatched bases: 5. CDR3 length equals 15 residues. The CDR3 sequence is CASSHRLAGGYEQYF. CDR3 nucleotides: TGTGCCAGCAGCCACAGACTAGCGGGAGGGTACGAGCAGTACTTC.

This chain joins TRBV9 and TRBJ2-7; 11 bases map to TRBD2. CDR3 length: 15 residues. The V and J ends lost 3 bases and 6 bases, in that order; junction bases with no gene match: 8. From germline, CDR1 is SGDLS and CDR2 YYNGEE. The DNA of the CDR3 is TGTGCCAGCAGCGCGTATAGCGGGAGGGCCGCCGAGCAGTACTTC. Translation: CASSAYSGRAAEQYF.

V gene TRBV5-1 combines with J gene TRBJ2-2; D is unclear. CDR1 and CDR2 from the germline V gene are SGHRS and YFSETQ. The ends were cut back, 2 bases at V and 2 bases at J, with 16 bases in the middle. This CDR3 has 17 amino acids. CDR3 bases: TGCGCCAGCAGCTTAACATTCCGGGCCGGCAACACCGGGGAGCTGTTTTTT. Translating gives CASSLTFRAGNTGELFF.

This clone appeared a few times. The chain combines TRBV12-5 with TRBJ2-7; D not resolved. The V gene's germline CDR1 is LGHNT and CDR2 FRNRAP. There are 12 residues in the CDR3. Trimming shortened V by 1 base and J by 4 bases, and 5 bases separated the two germline ends. Written as DNA, the CDR3 is TGTGCTAGTGGTTTGGGACCGTACGAGCAGTACTTC. Translating it yields CASGLGPYEQYF. Full variable domain (remainder filled in from reference TRBV12-5 and TRBJ2-7): DARVTQTPRHKVTEMGQEVTMRCQPILGHNTVFWYRQTMMQGLELLAYFRNRAPLDDSGMPKDRFSAEMPDATLATLKIQPSEPRDSAVYFCASGLGPYEQYFGPGTRLTVT.

The chain employs TRBV2 and TRBJ2-3, with D hard to call. The V end lost 3 bases, the J end lost 6 bases, and 22 bases lay between the germline ends. This CDR3 region has 17 residues. Germline V gene lookup returns CDR1 SNHLY and CDR2 FYNNEI. CDR3 sequence reads: CASSDGLLSLMSDTQYF. CDR3 DNA sequence: TGTGCCAGCAGTGATGGGCTCTTATCGCTTATGTCGGATACGCAGTATTTT.

The J gene is TRBJ2-1, the V gene TRBV7-9; 7 bases are shared with TRBD2. The V gene end was trimmed by 3 bases and the J gene end by 12 bases; junction bases not matched to a gene: 2. The CDR3 spans 11 residues. CDR1 and CDR2 (germline): SEHNR, FQNEAQ (reference sequence). CDR3 bases: TGTGCCAGCAGCTTCAGGGAGGGGCAGTTCTTC. It translates to CASSFREGQFF. Full variable domain (missing parts from reference TRBV7-9 and TRBJ2-1): DTGVSQNPRHKITKRGQNVTFRCDPISEHNRLYWYRQTLGQGPEFLTYFQNEAQLEKSRLLSDRFSAERPKGSFSTLEIQRTEQGDSAMYLCASSFREGQFFGPGTRLTVL.

The genes are TRBV13 and TRBJ2-1; TRBD2 is a possible D gene (5 bases). With 3 bases removed from V and 5 bases from J, the gap between germline ends came to 17 bases. Germline values: CDR1 PRHDT, CDR2 FYEKMQ (reference sequence). There are 16 residues in the CDR3. For the CDR3, the DNA is TGTGCCAGCAGCTTCACATCGGGTAGCGAAGACAATGAGCAGTTCTTC. It specifies CASSFTSGSEDNEQFF.

This sequence joins TRBV11-2 and TRBJ1-4; D is perhaps TRBD1 (6 bases). Per the germline V gene, CDR1 is SGHAT and CDR2 is FQNNGV. Between the trimmed V and J ends, which lost 3 bases and 6 bases, there was a span of 17 bases. The CDR3 runs to 16 residues. In DNA, the CDR3 is TGTGCCAGCAGCTTCACGTCGGGGGCGCGGGATGAAAAACTGTTTTTT. Its translation is CASSFTSGARDEKLFF.

The V call is TRBV7-9, the J call TRBJ1-2; the D gene is possibly TRBD1 (6 bases). CDR3 length: 17 amino acids. Between the trimmed V and J ends, which lost 0 bases and 3 bases, there was a span of 17 bases. CDR1 is SEHNR and CDR2 is FQNEAQ in the germline V gene (reference sequence). CDR3 DNA: TGTGCCAGCAGCTTAGCGAAGGGGGGGCGGTTCGACTATGGCTACACCTTC. Protein product: CASSLAKGGRFDYGYTF.

This chain links TRBV7-2 with TRBJ2-1; 12 nucleotides match TRBD2. The CDR3 totals 15 residues. CDR1 is SGHTA and CDR2 is FQGNSA in the germline V gene. The ends lost 1 base at V and 8 bases at J; junction bases unmatched: 3. The DNA for the CDR3 is TGTGCCAGCAGCTTAGTACTAGCGGGAGGTTATGAGCAGTTCTTC. This translates into CASSLVLAGGYEQFF.

The V gene is TRBV5-4, the J gene TRBJ2-2; tentatively, D is TRBD2 (6 bases). The CDR3 runs 13 residues. V shed 2 bases and J shed 5 bases, with 7 bases lying between them. Germline values: CDR1 SGHNT, CDR2 YYREEE (reference sequence). Here the CDR3 reads CASSFGGTGELFF. DNA for the CDR3: TGTGCCAGCAGCTTTGGAGGGACCGGGGAGCTGTTTTTT. Full variable domain (remainder filled in from reference TRBV5-4 and TRBJ2-2): ETGVTQSPTHLIKTRGQQVTLRCSSQSGHNTVSWYQQALGQGPQFIFQYYREEENGRGNFPPRFSGLQFPNYSSELNVNALELDDSALYLCASSFGGTGELFFGEGSRLTVL.

The J gene is TRBJ2-5, the V gene TRBV12-3 or TRBV12-4, with D perhaps TRBD2 (5 bases). This CDR3 comprises 13 residues. Trimming took 3 bases from V and 2 from J, leaving 7 bases between them. The CDR3 nucleotides are TGTGCCAGCAGTTTTCTAGCTCAAGAGACCCAGTACTTC. Its translation: CASSFLAQETQYF.

This sequence joins TRBV2 and TRBJ1-5; the D gene is possibly TRBD1 (6 bases). Trimming removed 8 bases at V and 4 bases at J, with 12 bases between. The CDR3 loop spans 13 amino acids. Looked up from germline, CDR1 is SNHLY and CDR2 is FYNNEI. The CDR3 protein is CASGRTDNQPQHF. The CDR3, as DNA: TGTGCCAGCGGGAGGACAGATAATCAGCCCCAGCATTTT.

V is TRBV6-1 and J is TRBJ1-6; no definite D call. The V gene's germline CDR1 is MNHNS and CDR2 SASEGT. The CDR3 runs 16 residues. V dropped 4 bases and J dropped 7 bases, with 17 bases sitting between them. CDR3: CASSGLEGGKNSPLHF. The CDR3 coding sequence is TGTGCCAGCAGTGGCCTCGAGGGTGGTAAGAATTCACCCCTCCACTTT.

V usage is TRBV4-2 and J usage is TRBJ1-1; 8 nucleotides match TRBD1. CDR1 LGHNA and CDR2 YNFKEQ come from the germline V gene. Germline trimming cut 1 base from V and 7 bases from J; bases unmatched to any gene: 11. CDR3 length: 16 residues. As DNA, the CDR3 is TGTGCCAGCAGCCAAGTCAGGGGGCTGAGGCAGGGTGAAGCTTTCTTT. Translated: CASSQVRGLRQGEAFF.

This clone was observed a handful of times. This chain links TRBV14 with TRBJ1-3; perhaps TRBD1 as D (5 bases). Germline loops: CDR1 SGHDN, CDR2 FVKESK. This CDR3 region has 15 residues. V lost 1 base and J lost 4, with 11 bases in between. The CDR3 DNA sequence: TGTGCCAGCAGCCAAGTTCGGACAAGCGGAAACACCATATATTTT. Translating it yields CASSQVRTSGNTIYF.

The V gene is TRBV28, the J gene TRBJ2-5; no definite D call. This CDR3 has 18 residues. CDR1 is MDHEN and CDR2 is SYDVKM in the germline V gene. Trimming pared 1 base from V and 3 bases from J, leaving 21 bases between. CDR3 region: CASSLYTTLVYNEETQYF. The CDR3, as DNA: TGTGCCAGCAGTTTATATACTACGTTGGTTTACAACGAAGAGACCCAGTACTTC. The full variable domain, with the rest looked up from reference TRBV28 and TRBJ2-5, is DVKVTQSSRYLVKRTGEKVFLECVQDMDHENMFWYRQDPGLGLRLIYFSYDVKMKEKGDIPEGYSVSREKKERFSLILESASTNQTSMYLCASSLYTTLVYNEETQYFGPGTRLLVL.

The chain recombines TRBV28 with TRBJ2-6; TRBD2 might be the D (6 bases). Trimming took off 3 bases at V and 4 bases at J, with 22 bases between the two ends. Germline lookup yields CDR1 MDHEN and CDR2 SYDVKM. The CDR3 is made up of 19 amino acids. CDR3 in amino acids: CASSFSPVRDSPGANVLTF. CDR3 coding DNA: TGTGCCAGCAGTTTTTCCCCGGTGAGGGACTCACCCGGGGCCAACGTCCTGACTTTC.

V usage is TRBV27 and J usage is TRBJ2-3; D ambiguous. The CDR3 covers 13 residues. V was shortened by 2 bases and J by 1 base, with 4 bases between the two germline ends. Germline CDR1 reads MNHEY; CDR2 reads SMNVEV (reference sequence). The CDR3 reads CASSLGGTDTQYF. The CDR3 nucleotides read TGTGCCAGCAGTTTAGGGGGCACAGATACGCAGTATTTT.

This clone has a handful of counts. This sequence joins TRBV18 and TRBJ1-1, with D unresolved. Germline loops: CDR1 KGHSH, CDR2 LQKENI. This CDR3 region has 12 residues. V lost 2 bases and J 11 bases, leaving 12 bases between the germline ends. In DNA, the CDR3 is TGTGCCAGCTCACCAAGTGAGGGAGCGGCTTTCTTT. It translates to CASSPSEGAAFF.

The CDR3 sequence is CAITAGAGNTEAFF. In nucleotides, the CDR3 is TGTGCCATCACCGCAGGGGCGGGGAACACTGAAGCTTTCTTT. The J gene is TRBJ1-1, the V gene TRBV10-3; maybe TRBD1 (6 bases). This CDR3 is built from 14 residues. Trimming removed 7 bases from V and 1 base from J, with 13 bases in between. From germline, CDR1 is ENHRY and CDR2 SYGVKD.

This chain joins TRBV4-1 and TRBJ2-7; TRBD2 agrees at 8 bases. The germline V gene encodes CDR1 MGHRA and CDR2 YSYEKL. The trim removed 3 bases at V and 4 bases at J, leaving 8 bases unmatched. This CDR3 comprises 15 residues. The CDR3 DNA reads as TGCGCCAGCAGCCAGATAGGGGCTAGCGGGTACGAGCAGTACTTC. This translates into CASSQIGASGYEQYF.

The chain employs TRBV19 and TRBJ2-7; TRBD2 is a possible D gene (6 bases). The CDR3 extends over 13 amino acids. In germline, CDR1 is LNHDA, CDR2 SQIVND (reference sequence). Trimming removed 9 bases from V and 5 bases from J, with 17 bases in between. The DNA for the CDR3 is TGTGCCAGCGAGGAGGGGCGAGGGCACGAGCAGTACTTC. Residues: CASEEGRGHEQYF.

V gene TRBV29-1 combines with J gene TRBJ1-4, with 7 bases that match TRBD1. Trimming at V came to 4 bases and at J to 7 bases, leaving 12 bases not matched to a gene. Germline V gene data show CDR1 as SQVTM and CDR2 as ANQGSEA. There are 15 residues in the CDR3. This CDR3 reads CSVGRAGTDGEKLFF. CDR3 nucleotide sequence: TGCAGCGTTGGGAGGGCCGGGACAGACGGTGAAAAACTGTTTTTT.